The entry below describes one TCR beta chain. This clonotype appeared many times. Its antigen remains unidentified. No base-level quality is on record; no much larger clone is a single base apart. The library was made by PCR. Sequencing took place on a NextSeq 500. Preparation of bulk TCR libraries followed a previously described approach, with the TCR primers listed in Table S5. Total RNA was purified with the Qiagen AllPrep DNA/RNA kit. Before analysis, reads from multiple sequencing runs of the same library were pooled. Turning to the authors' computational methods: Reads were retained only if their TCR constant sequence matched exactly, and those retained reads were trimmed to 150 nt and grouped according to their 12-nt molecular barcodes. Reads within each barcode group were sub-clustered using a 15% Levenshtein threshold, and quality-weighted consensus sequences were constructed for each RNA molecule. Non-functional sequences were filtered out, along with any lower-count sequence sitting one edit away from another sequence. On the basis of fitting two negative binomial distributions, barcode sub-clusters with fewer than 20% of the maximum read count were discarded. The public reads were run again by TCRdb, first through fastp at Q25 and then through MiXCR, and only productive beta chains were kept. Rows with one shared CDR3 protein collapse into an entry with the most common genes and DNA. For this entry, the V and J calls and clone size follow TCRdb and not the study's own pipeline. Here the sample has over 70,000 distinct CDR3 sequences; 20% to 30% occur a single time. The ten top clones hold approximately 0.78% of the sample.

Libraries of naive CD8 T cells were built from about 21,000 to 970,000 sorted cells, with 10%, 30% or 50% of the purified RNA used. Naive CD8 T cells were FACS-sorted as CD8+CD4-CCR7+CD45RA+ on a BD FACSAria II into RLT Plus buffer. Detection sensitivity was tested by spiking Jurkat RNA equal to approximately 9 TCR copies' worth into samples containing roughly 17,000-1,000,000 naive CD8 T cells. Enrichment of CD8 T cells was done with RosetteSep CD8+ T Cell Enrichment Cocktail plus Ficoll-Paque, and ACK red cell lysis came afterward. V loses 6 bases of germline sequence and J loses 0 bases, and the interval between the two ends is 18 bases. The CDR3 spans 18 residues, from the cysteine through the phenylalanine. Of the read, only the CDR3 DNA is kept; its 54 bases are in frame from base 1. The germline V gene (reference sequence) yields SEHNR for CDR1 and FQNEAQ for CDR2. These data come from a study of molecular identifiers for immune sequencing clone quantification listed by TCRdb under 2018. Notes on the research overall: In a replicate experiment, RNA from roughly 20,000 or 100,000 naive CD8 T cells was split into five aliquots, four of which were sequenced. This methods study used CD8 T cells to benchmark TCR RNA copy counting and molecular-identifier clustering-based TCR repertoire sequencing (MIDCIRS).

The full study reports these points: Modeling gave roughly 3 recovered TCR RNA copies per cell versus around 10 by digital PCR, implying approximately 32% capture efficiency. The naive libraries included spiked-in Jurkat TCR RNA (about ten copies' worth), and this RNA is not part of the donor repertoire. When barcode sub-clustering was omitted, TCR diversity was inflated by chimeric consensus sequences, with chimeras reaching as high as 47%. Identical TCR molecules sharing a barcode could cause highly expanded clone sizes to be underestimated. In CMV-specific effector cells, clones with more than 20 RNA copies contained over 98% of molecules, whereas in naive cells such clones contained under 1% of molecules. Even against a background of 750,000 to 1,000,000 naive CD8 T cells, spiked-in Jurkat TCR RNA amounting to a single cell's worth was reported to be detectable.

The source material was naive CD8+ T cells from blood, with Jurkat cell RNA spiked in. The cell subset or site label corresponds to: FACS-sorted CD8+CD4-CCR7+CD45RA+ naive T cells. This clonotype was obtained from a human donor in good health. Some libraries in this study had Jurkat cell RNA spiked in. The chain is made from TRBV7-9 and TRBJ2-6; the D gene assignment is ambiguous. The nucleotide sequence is TGTGCCAGCAGATCTCCGACAAACCGCATCTCTGGGGCCAACGTCCTGACTTTC. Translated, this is CASRSPTNRISGANVLTF.